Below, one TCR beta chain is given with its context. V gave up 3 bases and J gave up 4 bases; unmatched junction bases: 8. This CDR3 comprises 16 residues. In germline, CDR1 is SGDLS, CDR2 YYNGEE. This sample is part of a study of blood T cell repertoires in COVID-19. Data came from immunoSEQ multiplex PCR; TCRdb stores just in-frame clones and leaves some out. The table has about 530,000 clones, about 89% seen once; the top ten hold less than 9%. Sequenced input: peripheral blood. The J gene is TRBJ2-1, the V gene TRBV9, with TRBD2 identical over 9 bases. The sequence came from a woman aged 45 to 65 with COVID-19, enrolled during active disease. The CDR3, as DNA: TGTGCCAGCAGCGCTCCACGCAGCGGGGGGTACAATGAGCAGTTCTTC. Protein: CASSAPRSGGYNEQFF.